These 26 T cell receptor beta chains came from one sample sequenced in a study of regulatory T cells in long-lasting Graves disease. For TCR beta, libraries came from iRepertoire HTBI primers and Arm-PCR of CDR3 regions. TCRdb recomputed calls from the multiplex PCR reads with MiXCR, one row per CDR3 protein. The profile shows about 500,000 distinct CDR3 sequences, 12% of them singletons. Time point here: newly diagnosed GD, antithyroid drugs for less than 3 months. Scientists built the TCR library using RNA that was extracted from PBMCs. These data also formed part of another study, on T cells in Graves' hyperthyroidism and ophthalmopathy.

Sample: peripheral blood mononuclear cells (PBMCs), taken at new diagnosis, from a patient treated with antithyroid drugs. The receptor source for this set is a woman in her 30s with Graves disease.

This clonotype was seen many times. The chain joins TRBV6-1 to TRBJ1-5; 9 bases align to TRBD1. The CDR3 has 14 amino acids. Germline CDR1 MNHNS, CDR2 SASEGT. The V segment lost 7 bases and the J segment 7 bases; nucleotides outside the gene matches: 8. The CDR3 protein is CASTRDRAQQPQHF. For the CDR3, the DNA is TGTGCCAGCACCAGGGACAGGGCCCAGCAGCCCCAGCATTTT.

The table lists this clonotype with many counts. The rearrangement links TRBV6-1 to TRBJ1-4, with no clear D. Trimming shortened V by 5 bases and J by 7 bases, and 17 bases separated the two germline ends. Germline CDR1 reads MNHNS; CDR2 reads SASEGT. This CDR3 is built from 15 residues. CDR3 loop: CASSITGPRVEKLFF. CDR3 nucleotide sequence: TGTGCCAGCAGTATTACCGGGCCCCGTGTTGAAAAACTGTTTTTT.

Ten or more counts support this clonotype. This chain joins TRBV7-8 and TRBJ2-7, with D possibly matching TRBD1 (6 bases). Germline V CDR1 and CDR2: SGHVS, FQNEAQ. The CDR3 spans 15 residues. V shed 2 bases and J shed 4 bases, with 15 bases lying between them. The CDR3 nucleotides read TGTGCCAGCAGCTTATCCCAGGGGCCTGGGTACGAGCAGTACTTC. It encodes CASSLSQGPGYEQYF.

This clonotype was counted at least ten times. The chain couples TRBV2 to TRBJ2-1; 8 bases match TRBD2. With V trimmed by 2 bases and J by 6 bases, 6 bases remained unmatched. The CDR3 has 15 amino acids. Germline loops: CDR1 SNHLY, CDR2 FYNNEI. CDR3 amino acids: CASSEYRTSPNEQFF. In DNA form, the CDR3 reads TGTGCCAGCAGTGAATATCGGACTAGCCCCAATGAGCAGTTCTTC.

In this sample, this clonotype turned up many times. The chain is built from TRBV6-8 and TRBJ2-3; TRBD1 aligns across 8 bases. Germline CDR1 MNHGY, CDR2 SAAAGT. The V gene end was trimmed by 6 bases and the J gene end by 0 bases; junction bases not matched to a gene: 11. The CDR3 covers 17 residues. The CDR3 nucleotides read TGTGCCAGCAGCCCTCGGGACAGGCAATCTAGCACAGATACGCAGTATTTT. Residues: CASSPRDRQSSTDTQYF.

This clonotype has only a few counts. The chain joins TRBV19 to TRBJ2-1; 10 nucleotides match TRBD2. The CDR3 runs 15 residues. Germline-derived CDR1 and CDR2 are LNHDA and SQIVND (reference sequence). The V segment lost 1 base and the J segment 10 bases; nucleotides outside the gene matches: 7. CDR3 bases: TGTGCCAGTAGTATAGGACTAGCGGGCTCCTACGAGCAGTTCTTC. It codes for CASSIGLAGSYEQFF.

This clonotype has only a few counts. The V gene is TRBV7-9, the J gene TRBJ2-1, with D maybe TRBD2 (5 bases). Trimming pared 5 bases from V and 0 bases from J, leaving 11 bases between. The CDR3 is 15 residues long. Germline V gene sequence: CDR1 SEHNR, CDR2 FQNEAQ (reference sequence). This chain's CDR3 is CASSHLRDSYNEQFF. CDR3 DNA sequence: TGTGCCAGCAGCCATCTTCGGGACTCCTACAATGAGCAGTTCTTC.

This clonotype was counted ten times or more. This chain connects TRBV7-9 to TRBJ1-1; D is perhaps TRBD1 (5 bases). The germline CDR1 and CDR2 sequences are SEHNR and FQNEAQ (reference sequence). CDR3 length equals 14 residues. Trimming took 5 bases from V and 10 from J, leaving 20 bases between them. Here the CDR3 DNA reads TGTGCCAGCAGCATCTGGGACGGAAAGAGGGGAGCTTTCTTT. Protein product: CASSIWDGKRGAFF.

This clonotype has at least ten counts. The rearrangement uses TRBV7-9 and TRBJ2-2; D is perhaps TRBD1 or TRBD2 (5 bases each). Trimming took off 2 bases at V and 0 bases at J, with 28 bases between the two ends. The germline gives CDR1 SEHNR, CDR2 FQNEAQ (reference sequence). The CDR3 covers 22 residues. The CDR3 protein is CASSLLFPQAEGRASNTGELFF. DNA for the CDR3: TGTGCCAGCAGCTTACTTTTCCCCCAAGCAGAGGGGCGAGCTTCGAACACCGGGGAGCTGTTTTTT.

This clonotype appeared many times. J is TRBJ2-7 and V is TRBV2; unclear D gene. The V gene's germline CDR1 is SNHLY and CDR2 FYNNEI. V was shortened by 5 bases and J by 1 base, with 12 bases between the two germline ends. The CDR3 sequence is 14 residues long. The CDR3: CASSTWVLSYEQYF. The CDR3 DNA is TGTGCCAGCAGTACCTGGGTATTGTCCTACGAGCAGTACTTC.

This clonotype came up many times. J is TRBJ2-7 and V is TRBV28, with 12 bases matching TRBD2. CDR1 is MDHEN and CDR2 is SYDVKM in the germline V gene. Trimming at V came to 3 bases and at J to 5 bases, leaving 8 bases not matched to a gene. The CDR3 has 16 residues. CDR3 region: CASSFRLAGVANEQYF. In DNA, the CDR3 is TGTGCCAGCAGTTTCCGACTAGCGGGAGTGGCTAACGAGCAGTACTTC.

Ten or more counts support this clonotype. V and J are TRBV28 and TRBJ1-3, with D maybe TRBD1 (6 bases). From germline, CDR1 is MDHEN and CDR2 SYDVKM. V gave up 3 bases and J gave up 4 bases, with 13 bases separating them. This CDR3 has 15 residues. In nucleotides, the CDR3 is TGTGCCAGCAGTTTTTTTGGGGGCGGGGGAAACACCATATATTTT. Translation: CASSFFGGGGNTIYF.

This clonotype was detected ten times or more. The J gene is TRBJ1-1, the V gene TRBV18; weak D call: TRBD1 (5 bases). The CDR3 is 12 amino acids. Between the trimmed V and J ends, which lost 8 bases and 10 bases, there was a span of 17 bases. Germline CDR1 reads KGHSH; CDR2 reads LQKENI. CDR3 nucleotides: TGTGCCAGCACTCAGGGAGGCTTAGCAGCTTTCTTT. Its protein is CASTQGGLAAFF.

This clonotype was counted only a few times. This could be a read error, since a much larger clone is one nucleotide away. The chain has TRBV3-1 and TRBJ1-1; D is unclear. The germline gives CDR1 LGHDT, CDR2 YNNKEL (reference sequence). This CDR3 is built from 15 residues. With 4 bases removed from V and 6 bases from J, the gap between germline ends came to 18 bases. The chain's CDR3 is CASSLTEVGGAEAFF. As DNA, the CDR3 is TGTGCCAGCAGCCTAACCGAGGTTGGAGGTGCTGAAGCTTTCTTT. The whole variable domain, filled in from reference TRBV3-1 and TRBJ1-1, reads DTAVSQTPKYLVTQMGNDKSIKCEQNLGHDTMYWYKQDSKKFLKIMFSYNNKELIINETVPNRFSPKSPDKAHLNLHINSLELGDSAVYFCASSLTEVGGAEAFFGQGTRLTVV.

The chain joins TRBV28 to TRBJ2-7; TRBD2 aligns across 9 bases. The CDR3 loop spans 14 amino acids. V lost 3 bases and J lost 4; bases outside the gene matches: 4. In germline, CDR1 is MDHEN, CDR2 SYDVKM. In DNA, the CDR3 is TGTGCCAGCAGTTTCCTAGCGGGACCATACGAGCAGTACTTC. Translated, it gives CASSFLAGPYEQYF.

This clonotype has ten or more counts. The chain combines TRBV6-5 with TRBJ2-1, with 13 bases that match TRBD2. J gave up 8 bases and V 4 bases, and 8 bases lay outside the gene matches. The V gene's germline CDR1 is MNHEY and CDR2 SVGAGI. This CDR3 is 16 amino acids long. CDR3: CASSFTRTSGSDEQFF. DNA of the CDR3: TGTGCCAGCAGTTTCACCCGGACTAGCGGGAGCGATGAGCAGTTCTTC.

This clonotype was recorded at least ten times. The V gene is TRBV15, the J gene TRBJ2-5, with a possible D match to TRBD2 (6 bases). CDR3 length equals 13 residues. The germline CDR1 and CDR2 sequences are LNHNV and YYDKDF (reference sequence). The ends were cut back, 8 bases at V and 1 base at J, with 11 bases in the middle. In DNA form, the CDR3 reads TGTGCCACCGCGGGACTCTTCCAAGAGACCCAGTACTTC. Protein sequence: CATAGLFQETQYF. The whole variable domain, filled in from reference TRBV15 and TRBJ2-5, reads DAMVIQNPRYQVTQFGKPVTLSCSQTLNHNVMYWYQQKSSQAPKLLFHYYDKDFNNEADTPDNFQSRRPNTSFCFLDIRSPGLGDTAMYLCATAGLFQETQYFGPGTRLLVL.

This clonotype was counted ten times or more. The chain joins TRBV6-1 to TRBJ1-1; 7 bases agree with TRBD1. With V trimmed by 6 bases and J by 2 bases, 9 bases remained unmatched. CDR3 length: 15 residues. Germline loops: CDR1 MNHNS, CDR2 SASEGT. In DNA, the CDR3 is TGTGCCAGCAGCCGCGGGGACAGCTTAAACACTGAAGCTTTCTTT. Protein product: CASSRGDSLNTEAFF.

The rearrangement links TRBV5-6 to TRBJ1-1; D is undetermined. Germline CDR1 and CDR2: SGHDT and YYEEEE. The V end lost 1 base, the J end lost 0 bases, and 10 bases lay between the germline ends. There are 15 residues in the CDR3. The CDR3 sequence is CASSLIRIMNTEAFF. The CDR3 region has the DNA TGTGCCAGCAGCTTGATCCGGATTATGAACACTGAAGCTTTCTTT.

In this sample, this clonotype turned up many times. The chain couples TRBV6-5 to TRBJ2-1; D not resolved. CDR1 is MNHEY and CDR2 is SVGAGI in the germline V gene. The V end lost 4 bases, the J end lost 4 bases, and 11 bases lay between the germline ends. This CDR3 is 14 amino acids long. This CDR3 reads CASSSRATYNEQFF. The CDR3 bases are TGTGCCAGCAGTTCCCGTGCTACGTACAATGAGCAGTTCTTC.

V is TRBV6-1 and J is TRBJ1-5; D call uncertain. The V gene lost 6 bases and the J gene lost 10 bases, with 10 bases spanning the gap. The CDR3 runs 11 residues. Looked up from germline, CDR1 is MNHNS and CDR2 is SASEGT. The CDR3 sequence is CASSPDIPQHF. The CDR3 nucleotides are TGTGCCAGCAGCCCCGATATACCCCAGCATTTT.

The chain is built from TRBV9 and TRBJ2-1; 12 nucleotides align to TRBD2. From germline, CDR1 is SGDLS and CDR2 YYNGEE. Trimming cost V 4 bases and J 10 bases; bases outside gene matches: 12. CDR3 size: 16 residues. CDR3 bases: TGTGCCAGCAGCCAAAAACTAGCGGGAGGACTAGGGGAGCAGTTCTTC. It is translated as CASSQKLAGGLGEQFF.

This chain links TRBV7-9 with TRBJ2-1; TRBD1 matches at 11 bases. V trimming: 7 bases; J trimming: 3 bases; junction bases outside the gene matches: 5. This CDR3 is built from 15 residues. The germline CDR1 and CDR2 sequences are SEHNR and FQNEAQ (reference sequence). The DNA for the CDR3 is TGTGCCAGCACCGGGGGGACAGGGGGCTACAATGAGCAGTTCTTC. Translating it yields CASTGGTGGYNEQFF.

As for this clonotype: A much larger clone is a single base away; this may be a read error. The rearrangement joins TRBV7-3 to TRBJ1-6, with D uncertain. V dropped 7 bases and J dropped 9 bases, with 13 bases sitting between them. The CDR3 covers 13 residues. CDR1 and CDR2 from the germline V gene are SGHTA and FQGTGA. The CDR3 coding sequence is TGTGCCAGCATCTTCGACGGCGGTTCACCCCTCCACTTT. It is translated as CASIFDGGSPLHF. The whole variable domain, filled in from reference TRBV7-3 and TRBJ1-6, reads GAGVSQTPSNKVTEKGKYVELRCDPISGHTALYWYRQSLGQGPEFLIYFQGTGAADDSGLPNDRFFAVRPEGSVSTLKIQRTERGDSAVYLCASIFDGGSPLHFGNGTRLTVT.

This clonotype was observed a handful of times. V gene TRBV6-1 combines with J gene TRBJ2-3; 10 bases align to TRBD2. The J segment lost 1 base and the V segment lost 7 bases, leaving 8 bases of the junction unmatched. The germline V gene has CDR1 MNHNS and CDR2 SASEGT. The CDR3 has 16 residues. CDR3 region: CASTSGRGLGTDTQYF. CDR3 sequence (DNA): TGTGCCAGCACCAGCGGGAGGGGGTTGGGCACAGATACGCAGTATTTT.

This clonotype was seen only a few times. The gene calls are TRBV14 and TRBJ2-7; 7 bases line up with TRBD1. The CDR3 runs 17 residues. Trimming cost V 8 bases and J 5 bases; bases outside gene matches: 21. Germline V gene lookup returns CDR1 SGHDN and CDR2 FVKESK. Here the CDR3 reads CASGRLIRTGEKNEQYF. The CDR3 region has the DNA TGTGCCAGCGGGCGTCTGATCCGAACAGGGGAGAAAAACGAGCAGTACTTC.